This T cell receptor (beta chain) was identified in a study of blood T cell repertoires in COVID-19. Overall study context: From T cells, B-cell-depleted T cells, or PBMCs came the material, which was cDNA or gDNA.

Methods used by the authors: The authors estimated nucleated cell counts from reference gene primer amplification. Sequencing was performed with immunoSEQ multiplex PCR; in TCRdb, only in-frame clones are kept and a portion is missing. V and J calls and clone size come straight from that table; D and trimming were deduced from the DNA. The table has about 76,000 clones, 65% to 90% seen once. Source material: peripheral blood. This clonotype was obtained from an elderly man with acute or convalescent COVID-19.

CDR3 sequence (DNA): TGTGCCAGCAGTGAAGGGCTAGCGGGGGGCAACGAGCAGTACTTC. This gives the protein CASSEGLAGGNEQYF. The rearrangement links TRBV6-1 to TRBJ2-7; 11 bases are shared with TRBD2. V lost 1 base and J lost 5; bases outside the gene matches: 4. The CDR3 loop spans 15 amino acids. Germline CDR1 MNHNS, CDR2 SASEGT.